The next 22 T cell receptor beta chains were all read from a single sample in a study of CD8+ T cells in alopecia areata (dated by TCRdb to the late 2010s). Libraries were made using the immunoSEQ multiplex PCR assay. RNA was extracted from all samples and reverse transcribed into cDNA, which served as template for TCR sequencing. Entries here come from immuneACCESS through TCRdb and include only in-frame sequences with V and J called. Some clones fail to appear in such tables; in the studies checked, an unresolved V gene covers under half of the shortfall, and the cause of the remainder is unknown. The sample profile shows some 110,000 clones; more than 30% of them were found once. The ten biggest clones cover over 3% of the sample. Specimen: CD4+ T cells sorted from blood. The receptors here all came from a human donor with alopecia areata.

This clone was found a few times. This chain connects TRBV29-1 to TRBJ2-4; weak D call: TRBD1 (5 bases). Looked up from germline, CDR1 is SQVTM and CDR2 is ANQGSEA. The CDR3 sequence is 15 residues long. Trimming shortened V by 6 bases and J by 2 bases, and 17 bases separated the two germline ends. CDR3 sequence: CSVYLMTDPKNIQYF. CDR3 bases: TGCAGCGTCTACCTTATGACAGACCCCAAAAACATTCAGTACTTC.

The chain carries TRBV6-1 and TRBJ2-5, with D unclear. This CDR3 spans 13 amino acids. Trimming left V 2 bases short and J 3 bases short, with 7 bases between. The V gene's germline CDR1 is MNHNS and CDR2 SASEGT. Here the CDR3 reads CASSEIQEETQYF. Written as DNA, the CDR3 is TGTGCCAGCAGTGAAATCCAAGAAGAGACCCAGTACTTC.

This clone turned up a few times. The genes are TRBV7-2 and TRBJ1-2; possibly TRBD1 for D (5 bases). Per the germline V gene, CDR1 is SGHTA and CDR2 is FQGNSA. CDR3 size: 12 residues. Trimming took off 0 bases at V and 6 bases at J, with 5 bases between the two ends. CDR3 in DNA: TGTGCCAGCAGCTTAGCGGGGGATGGCTACACCTTC. It is translated as CASSLAGDGYTF.

The table lists this clone with a few counts. V gene TRBV30 combines with J gene TRBJ1-1; D is unclear. Trimming cost V 3 bases and J 1 base, with 12 bases left between them. The germline V gene encodes CDR1 GTSNPN and CDR2 SVGIG (reference sequence). CDR3 length: 14 amino acids. For the CDR3, the DNA is TGTGCCTGGAGCCCCGGACTGGGGAACACTGAAGCTTTCTTT. This gives the protein CAWSPGLGNTEAFF.

A few counts support this clone. The rearrangement links TRBV30 to TRBJ2-5; possible D gene TRBD2, 6 bases. This CDR3 has 14 residues. Trimming removed 3 bases from V and 0 bases from J, with 11 bases in between. Germline assignment: CDR1 GTSNPN and CDR2 SVGIG (reference sequence). CDR3 loop: CAWRARDYQETQYF. CDR3 bases: TGTGCCTGGAGGGCCAGGGACTACCAAGAGACCCAGTACTTC.

This clone was found a few times. The rearrangement joins TRBV7-9 to TRBJ2-7, with D perhaps TRBD2 (6 bases). V lost 5 bases and J lost 4, with 15 bases in between. Germline V gene sequence: CDR1 SEHNR, CDR2 FQNEAQ (reference sequence). This CDR3 is 14 amino acids long. The CDR3 loop reads CASSVGGGRYEQYF. DNA for the CDR3: TGTGCCAGCAGCGTCGGTGGGGGGAGGTACGAGCAGTACTTC.

In its sample, this clone was seen a few times. The gene calls are TRBV7-2 and TRBJ2-2, with D hard to call. The CDR3 has 13 amino acids. Trimming left V 2 bases short and J 1 base short, with 2 bases between. Germline loops: CDR1 SGHTA, CDR2 FQGNSA. CDR3: CASSLLNTGELFF. The CDR3 DNA is TGTGCCAGCAGCTTATTGAACACCGGGGAGCTGTTTTTT.

The chain combines TRBV27 with TRBJ1-2; possible D gene TRBD1, 5 bases. There are 13 residues in the CDR3. CDR1 is MNHEY and CDR2 is SMNVEV in the germline V gene (reference sequence). The V gene lost 8 bases and the J gene lost 2 bases, with 12 bases spanning the gap. CDR3 DNA sequence: TGTGCCAGCCGCCGGGGGAGGAACTATGGCTACACCTTC. It specifies CASRRGRNYGYTF.

This clone was detected ten times or more. The V gene is TRBV4-3, the J gene TRBJ2-1, with TRBD2 as a possible D gene (5 bases). The germline V gene encodes CDR1 LGHNA and CDR2 YSLEER. This CDR3 has 13 residues. V was cut by 4 bases and J by 7 bases, with 11 bases left in between. CDR3 DNA sequence: TGCGCCAGCAGCCGCTCGACGGGGAATGAGCAGTTCTTC. It is translated as CASSRSTGNEQFF.

The J gene is TRBJ2-7, the V gene TRBV11-1, with D possibly being TRBD1 (6 bases). The germline CDR1 and CDR2 sequences are SGHAT and FQDESV (reference sequence). Trimming took 5 bases from V and 0 from J, leaving 11 bases between them. CDR3 size: 14 residues. The CDR3 spells CASSPWDNSYEQYF. For the CDR3, the DNA is TGTGCCAGCAGCCCTTGGGACAACTCCTACGAGCAGTACTTC.

The chain is built from TRBV29-1 and TRBJ1-1; D gene ambiguous. CDR1 and CDR2 from the germline V gene are SQVTM and ANQGSEA. The V and J ends lost 0 bases and 1 base respectively, with 18 bases between them. The CDR3 extends over 17 amino acids. CDR3 bases: TGCAGCGTTGAAGATCGATGGACTTCACCCTGGAACACTGAAGCTTTCTTT. It is translated as CSVEDRWTSPWNTEAFF.

In nucleotides, the CDR3 is TGCAGCGTTTTTGGTCTAGCGGGAGGGTATGAGCAGTTCTTC. Translation gives CSVFGLAGGYEQFF. The chain joins TRBV29-1 to TRBJ2-1, with TRBD2 identical over 12 bases. Germline V gives CDR1 SQVTM, CDR2 ANQGSEA. The CDR3 contains 14 residues. V was clipped by 5 bases and J by 8 bases; unmatched bases: 7.

The chain joins TRBV5-6 to TRBJ2-6; D unresolved. Germline assignment: CDR1 SGHDT and CDR2 YYEEEE. Between the trimmed V and J ends, which lost 4 bases and 0 bases, there was a span of 8 bases. The CDR3 has 15 amino acids. This chain's CDR3 is CASSLWSSGANVLTF. DNA for the CDR3: TGTGCCAGCAGCCTATGGTCCTCTGGGGCCAACGTCCTGACTTTC.

This rearrangement joins TRBV6-5 to TRBJ2-1; D perhaps matches TRBD2 (5 bases). The germline V and J ends were trimmed by 0 bases and 8 bases, with 14 bases remaining between them. The V gene's germline CDR1 is MNHEY and CDR2 SVGAGI. This CDR3 contains 15 residues. Here the CDR3 reads CASSYSPGIRDEQFF. The CDR3 DNA reads as TGTGCCAGCAGTTACTCGCCGGGGATTCGGGATGAGCAGTTCTTC.

The chain uses TRBV7-2 and TRBJ2-3, with 14 bases identical to TRBD2. This CDR3 region has 17 residues. From germline, CDR1 is SGHTA and CDR2 FQGNSA. After removal of 5 bases from V and 4 bases from J, the junction contained 8 bases not matched to a gene. CDR3 nucleotide sequence: TGTGCCAGCAGCGATCCGGGACTAGCGGGAGTGGCAGATACGCAGTATTTT. Encoded protein: CASSDPGLAGVADTQYF.

V gene TRBV4-3 combines with J gene TRBJ2-6, with D perhaps TRBD1 (6 bases). The ends were cut back, 3 bases at V and 4 bases at J, with 13 bases in the middle. The germline CDR1 and CDR2 sequences are LGHNA and YSLEER. The CDR3 extends over 16 amino acids. CDR3 in DNA: TGCGCCAGCAGCCATGCCACAGGGTACGGGGCCAACGTCCTGACTTTC. Amino acid sequence: CASSHATGYGANVLTF.

In regard to this clone: At one end, the junction sequence differs from germline, possibly due to a read error. V gene TRBV30 combines with J gene TRBJ2-5; D is perhaps TRBD2 (6 bases). This CDR3 has 14 residues. Per the germline V gene, CDR1 is GTSNPN and CDR2 is SVGIG (reference sequence). The CDR3 region has the DNA TGTGCCTGGAGCGATAAGCGGGCCCAAGGGACCCAGTACTTC. This translates into CAWSDKRAQGTQYF.

This chain connects TRBV2 to TRBJ1-1, with TRBD1 matching 8 bases. Germline V gene sequence: CDR1 SNHLY, CDR2 FYNNEI. V lost 8 bases, J lost 4 bases, and 9 bases stayed unmatched. The CDR3 covers 14 residues. The CDR3 DNA reads TGTGCCAGCTCTCGGACAGGGCTGGGCACTGAAGCTTTCTTT. As protein: CASSRTGLGTEAFF.

Regarding this clone: Compared with germline, one end of the junction differs, possibly owing to a read error. The chain employs TRBV5-6 and TRBJ2-7, with 7 bases that match TRBD2. Germline values: CDR1 SGHDT, CDR2 YYEEEE. The CDR3 sequence is 14 residues long. The CDR3 here is CASSTTLAAKGLDF. The CDR3 DNA is TGTGCCAGCAGCACAACCCTAGCGGCAAAGGGTCTGGACTTC.

The table lists this clone with a few counts. The CDR3 sequence: CASSVRGPNYGYTF. The CDR3 DNA follows: TGCGCCAGCAGCGTTCGAGGGCCCAACTATGGCTACACCTTC. The V call is TRBV5-1, the J call TRBJ1-2; D is ambiguous. CDR1 is SGHRS and CDR2 is YFSETQ in the germline V gene. The CDR3 is made up of 14 amino acids. V was pared by 4 bases and J by 2 bases, with 12 bases between.

This chain connects TRBV30 to TRBJ1-2, with 7 bases matching TRBD1. The CDR3 length is 14 residues. V shed 2 bases and J 5 bases; nucleotides not matched to a gene: 8. Looked up from germline, CDR1 is GTSNPN and CDR2 is SVGIG (reference sequence). CDR3 in DNA: TGTGCCTGGAGTCGGGACAGTAAGATATATGGCTACACCTTC. This gives the protein CAWSRDSKIYGYTF.

Of note for this clone: Other DNA sequences in this specimen translate into the identical CDR3. V usage is TRBV7-2 and J usage is TRBJ2-5, with D unclear. CDR3 length: 13 residues. The germline CDR1 and CDR2 sequences are SGHTA and FQGNSA. The germline V and J ends were trimmed by 1 base and 5 bases, with 8 bases remaining between them. CDR3 nucleotides: TGTGCCAGCAGCTTAGGTCACCGGGAGACCCAGTACTTC. It translates to CASSLGHRETQYF.